Listed here are 19 T cell receptor beta chains from one sample, sequenced in a study of regulatory T cells. Antigens of these TCRs are unknown. Findings and limits, study-wide: In CD3G-deficient patients, conventional CD4+ T cells were enriched for hydrophobic CDR3 residues at positions 6 and 7.

Amplification used 52 TRBV primers and 13 TRBJ primers. Assay used: immunoSEQ multiplex PCR; TCRdb lists only in-frame clones, some missing. Among approximately 29,000 clones listed, more than 85% were seen once. Material: conventional CD4+ T cells sorted from blood. These receptors all come from a child younger than 10 with CD3G deficiency.

The chain has TRBV28 and TRBJ2-3, with D tentatively TRBD1 or TRBD2 (5 bases each). V gave up 6 bases and J gave up 6 bases, with 25 bases separating them. CDR1 and CDR2 (germline): MDHEN, SYDVKM. The CDR3 sequence is 17 residues long. The CDR3 region is CASRGAAGKGAWDTQYF. In DNA form, the CDR3 reads TGTGCCAGCAGGGGAGCAGCAGGGAAGGGCGCCTGGGATACGCAGTATTTT.

This chain joins TRBV27 and TRBJ2-2; the D gene is possibly TRBD2 (5 bases). The CDR3 consists of 16 residues. Germline CDR1 and CDR2: MNHEY and SMNVEV (reference sequence). V was shortened by 0 bases and J by 4 bases, with 12 bases between the two germline ends. The chain's CDR3 is CASSLSRGRSTGELFF. Here the CDR3 DNA reads TGTGCCAGCAGTTTATCACGTGGGAGAAGCACCGGGGAGCTGTTTTTT.

This clone was recorded once. The rearrangement uses TRBV5-1 and TRBJ2-2; D call uncertain. The CDR3 length is 15 residues. CDR1 is SGHRS and CDR2 is YFSETQ in the germline V gene. Trimming pared 1 base from V and 5 bases from J, leaving 12 bases between. CDR3 DNA sequence: TGCGCCAGCAGCTTGCAAGCATTGGGTACCGGGGAGCTGTTTTTT. This translates into CASSLQALGTGELFF.

This clone was counted a single time. V gene TRBV5-1 combines with J gene TRBJ2-2; D possibly uses TRBD1 or TRBD2 (5 bases each). Looked up from germline, CDR1 is SGHRS and CDR2 is YFSETQ. This CDR3 has 15 amino acids. Between the trimmed V and J ends, which lost 0 bases and 3 bases, there was a span of 9 bases. The CDR3 loop is CASSLVGTHTGELFF. CDR3 DNA: TGCGCCAGCAGCTTGGTAGGGACGCACACCGGGGAGCTGTTTTTT. The whole variable domain, filled in from reference TRBV5-1 and TRBJ2-2, reads KAGVTQTPRYLIKTRGQQVTLSCSPISGHRSVSWYQQTPGQGLQFLFEYFSETQRNKGNFPGRFSGRQFSNSRSEMNVSTLELGDSALYLCASSLVGTHTGELFFGEGSRLTVL.

J is TRBJ1-2 and V is TRBV6-1; a possible D gene is TRBD1 (6 bases). Trimming cost V 6 bases and J 9 bases, with 14 bases left between them. CDR3 length: 12 amino acids. Germline V CDR1 and CDR2: MNHNS, SASEGT. The CDR3 DNA is TGTGCCAGCAGGGGGGCCCAGGGACGCTACACCTTC. Encoded protein: CASRGAQGRYTF.

The chain employs TRBV28 and TRBJ1-5; the D gene is possibly TRBD1 (6 bases). This CDR3 contains 12 residues. The germline gives CDR1 MDHEN, CDR2 SYDVKM. Trimming took off 11 bases at V and 3 bases at J, with 11 bases between the two ends. The CDR3 reads CASGTLNQPQHF. As DNA, the CDR3 is TGTGCCTCCGGGACACTCAATCAGCCCCAGCATTTT.

The V gene is TRBV6-1, the J gene TRBJ2-2, with 8 bases lining up with TRBD2. The CDR3 loop spans 14 amino acids. Germline-derived CDR1 and CDR2 are MNHNS and SASEGT. With V trimmed by 8 bases and J by 2 bases, 4 bases remained unmatched. The CDR3 loop is CASSREVNTGELFF. The CDR3 bases are TGTGCCAGCTCGCGGGAGGTAAACACCGGGGAGCTGTTTTTT.

The chain couples TRBV28 to TRBJ1-5; 9 nucleotides agree with TRBD1. The V gene end was trimmed by 5 bases and the J gene end by 1 base; junction bases not matched to a gene: 9. The germline V gene encodes CDR1 MDHEN and CDR2 SYDVKM. This CDR3 has 17 amino acids. CDR3 protein: CASSIRQGEWSNQPQHF. The CDR3 nucleotides are TGTGCCAGCAGTATTCGACAGGGGGAATGGAGCAATCAGCCCCAGCATTTT. The full variable domain, its missing parts supplied by reference TRBV28 and TRBJ1-5, is DVKVTQSSRYLVKRTGEKVFLECVQDMDHENMFWYRQDPGLGLRLIYFSYDVKMKEKGDIPEGYSVSREKKERFSLILESASTNQTSMYLCASSIRQGEWSNQPQHFGDGTRLSIL.

The chain combines TRBV28 with TRBJ2-3, with TRBD2 matching over 8 bases. The V segment lost 2 bases and the J segment 4 bases; nucleotides outside the gene matches: 11. The CDR3 runs to 17 residues. Germline CDR1 and CDR2: MDHEN and SYDVKM. This CDR3 reads CASSLNQPGGPSDTQYF. Written as DNA, the CDR3 is TGTGCCAGCAGTTTAAATCAACCGGGAGGGCCCTCAGATACGCAGTATTTT.

The chain has TRBV7-8 and TRBJ2-5, with D unresolved. There are 13 residues in the CDR3. Trimming cost V 2 bases and J 5 bases, with 9 bases left between them. From germline, CDR1 is SGHVS and CDR2 FQNEAQ. CDR3 DNA: TGTGCCAGCAGCTTATTTTTGCGGGAGACCCAGTACTTC. Its translation: CASSLFLRETQYF.

This chain uses TRBV28 with TRBJ2-2; D gene uncertain. Deletions cut 3 bases from V and 8 bases from J, with 10 bases between. The germline V gene encodes CDR1 MDHEN and CDR2 SYDVKM. The CDR3 runs to 13 residues. For the CDR3, the DNA is TGTGCCAGCAGTTTGCCCGGGCCAGGGGAGCTGTTTTTT. Translated: CASSLPGPGELFF.

The chain uses TRBV5-1 and TRBJ2-3; 11 nucleotides agree with TRBD2. Trimming took 5 bases from V and 0 from J; bases not matched to a gene: 2. CDR1 is SGHRS, CDR2 YFSETQ, per germline. CDR3 size: 15 residues. CDR3 nucleotide sequence: TGCGCCAGCAGTAGCGGGAGGGCCAGCACAGATACGCAGTATTTT. Translated, it gives CASSSGRASTDTQYF.

This chain joins TRBV6-6 and TRBJ1-5, with unresolved D. The germline gives CDR1 MNHNY, CDR2 SVGAGI (reference sequence). This CDR3 is 13 amino acids long. V was trimmed by 6 bases and J by 7 bases, leaving 13 bases between them. CDR3 in amino acids: CASRASPSQPQHF. The CDR3 coding sequence is TGTGCCAGCAGAGCCAGTCCGAGCCAGCCCCAGCATTTT.

The chain carries TRBV7-9 and TRBJ2-7; perhaps TRBD1 as D (5 bases). This CDR3 contains 16 residues. The V gene lost 5 bases and the J gene lost 0 bases, with 17 bases spanning the gap. Germline lookup yields CDR1 SEHNR and CDR2 FQNEAQ (reference sequence). The CDR3: CASSHRTTAISYEQYF. As DNA, the CDR3 is TGTGCCAGCAGCCATCGGACGACAGCCATCTCCTACGAGCAGTACTTC.

The chain carries TRBV28 and TRBJ1-5, with TRBD1 as a possible D gene (5 bases). With 2 bases removed from V and 11 bases from J, the gap between germline ends came to 10 bases. Germline CDR1 reads MDHEN; CDR2 reads SYDVKM. The CDR3 is made up of 12 amino acids. The CDR3 loop is CASSLTMGAQHF. The CDR3 coding sequence is TGTGCCAGCAGTTTAACCATGGGGGCCCAGCATTTT.

This sequence joins TRBV28 and TRBJ1-1; D ambiguous. Germline loops: CDR1 MDHEN, CDR2 SYDVKM. The CDR3 spans 12 residues. Trimming cost V 4 bases and J 3 bases, with 6 bases left between them. The CDR3 region has the DNA TGTGCCAGCAGTTACTCGGACACTGAAGCTTTCTTT. As protein: CASSYSDTEAFF.

The rearrangement joins TRBV28 to TRBJ1-4; a weak D match, TRBD1 (5 bases). The CDR3 runs 14 residues. Germline-derived CDR1 and CDR2 are MDHEN and SYDVKM. Deletions cut 6 bases from V and 5 bases from J, with 13 bases between. In DNA form, the CDR3 reads TGTGCCAGCAGACAGACGGGGGGGAATGAAAAACTGTTTTTT. Protein sequence: CASRQTGGNEKLFF.

The CDR3 DNA reads as TGTGCCAGCAGTGGAATAGGGACCGCTGAAGCTTTCTTT. Translating gives CASSGIGTAEAFF. The chain uses TRBV6-1 and TRBJ1-1; a possible D gene is TRBD1 (5 bases). Germline V gives CDR1 MNHNS, CDR2 SASEGT. This CDR3 has 13 residues. V lost 4 bases and J 6 bases, leaving 12 bases between the germline ends.

The chain is built from TRBV7-9 and TRBJ2-1; D remains ambiguous. Germline values: CDR1 SEHNR, CDR2 FQNEAQ (reference sequence). The CDR3 extends over 14 amino acids. The germline V and J ends were trimmed by 1 base and 3 bases, with 7 bases remaining between them. CDR3 amino acids: CASSLDLLYNEQFF. The CDR3 bases are TGTGCCAGCAGCTTAGACCTACTCTACAATGAGCAGTTCTTC.